This T cell receptor beta chain stems from a study of blood T cell repertoires in COVID-19. For the study at large: The origin of the acute and convalescent COVID-19 samples was the United States, Italy and Spain. PBMCs, B-cell-depleted T cells, or T cells provided the cDNA or gDNA that made up the material.

This CDR3 comprises 13 residues. Trimming removed 5 bases at V and 6 bases at J, with 13 bases between. CDR1 is SGHTA, CDR2 FQGTGA, per germline. Under the authors' procedure: Amplification of reference gene primers was used by the study to estimate nucleated cell counts. Only in-frame clones appear in the TCRdb table, and some are missing; sequencing was by immunoSEQ multiplex PCR. D and trimming come from the DNA, and the V and J calls and clone size come from that table. The table lists roughly 70,000 clones, approximately 80% of them singletons. This clone occurred once. The chain has TRBV7-3 and TRBJ1-2, with D perhaps matching TRBD1 (5 bases). Sequencing input: peripheral blood. This receptor was taken from a man between 65 and 85 years old with COVID-19, enrolled during active disease. The chain's CDR3 is CASSLQGEDGYTF. In nucleotides, the CDR3 is TGTGCCAGCAGCCTGCAGGGTGAGGATGGCTACACCTTC.